A single sample gave rise to the 16 T cell receptor beta chains below, sequenced in a study of blood T cells in healthy people across ages. It was with a sample-barcoded 5' primer and a J-beta primer mix that a second PCR of roughly 7 to 12 cycles was run. TCRdb re-derived calls from the 5' RACE reads in MiXCR, one entry per CDR3 protein. This sample has about a million distinct CDR3 sequences; about two fifths occur once, and the top ten carry about 12%. The sample consisted of blood. All receptors derive from a young man in good health.

This clonotype occurred many times. This chain links TRBV25-1 with TRBJ2-7; no reliable D call. V was trimmed by 4 bases and J by 0 bases, leaving 10 bases between them. The CDR3 consists of 14 residues. CDR1 and CDR2 from the germline V gene are MGHDK and SYGVNS. CDR3 nucleotides: TGTGCCAGCAGTGTTGTAGGTAGCTCCTACGAGCAGTACTTC. Protein: CASSVVGSSYEQYF.

Comment on this clonotype: This may be a read error, as it is one base from a much larger clone. The chain uses TRBV5-1 and TRBJ2-1; D is ambiguous. The CDR3 covers 14 residues. Germline CDR1 and CDR2: SGHRS and YFSETQ. The ends were cut back, 4 bases at V and 9 bases at J, with 17 bases in the middle. The CDR3 DNA reads TGCGCCAGCAGCGTGTTGGTAGAATCCCGTGAGCAGTTCTTC. This sequence encodes CASSVLVESREQFF.

The chain has TRBV5-6 and TRBJ2-3; 9 nucleotides agree with TRBD2. This CDR3 comprises 19 residues. Germline CDR1 and CDR2: SGHDT and YYEEEE. After removal of 3 bases from V and 4 bases from J, the junction contained 18 bases not matched to a gene. The CDR3 DNA sequence: TGTGCCAGCAGCTCGGATGGGAGACTCCCGGGACTAGCTTCAGATACGCAGTATTTT. Translation gives CASSSDGRLPGLASDTQYF.

The chain joins TRBV9 to TRBJ1-1; the D gene is possibly TRBD1 (5 bases). With 7 bases removed from V and 1 base from J, the gap between germline ends came to 14 bases. Germline V CDR1 and CDR2: SGDLS, YYNGEE. The CDR3 totals 14 residues. The DNA for the CDR3 is TGTGCCAGCTCCCGGGGCGACCGGAACACTGAAGCTTTCTTT. The encoded protein is CASSRGDRNTEAFF. The entire variable domain, with the rest obtained from reference TRBV9 and TRBJ1-1, is as follows: DSGVTQTPKHLITATGQRVTLRCSPRSGDLSVYWYQQSLDQGLQFLIQYYNGEERAKGNILERFSAQQFPDLHSELNLSSLELGDSALYFCASSRGDRNTEAFFGQGTRLTVV.

The V gene is TRBV9, the J gene TRBJ1-1, with D perhaps matching TRBD1 (5 bases). Per germline, CDR1 SGDLS and CDR2 YYNGEE. The V end was cut by 6 bases, the J end by 2 bases, with 17 bases between. The CDR3 is made up of 15 amino acids. DNA for the CDR3: TGTGCCAGCACAAAAACGGGACGGCAAAACACTGAAGCTTTCTTT. Amino acids: CASTKTGRQNTEAFF. Filled out from reference TRBV9 and TRBJ1-1, the complete variable domain reads DSGVTQTPKHLITATGQRVTLRCSPRSGDLSVYWYQQSLDQGLQFLIQYYNGEERAKGNILERFSAQQFPDLHSELNLSSLELGDSALYFCASTKTGRQNTEAFFGQGTRLTVV.

This clonotype was observed a handful of times. The V call is TRBV18, the J call TRBJ2-7; D possibly corresponds to TRBD2 (5 bases). The V gene's germline CDR1 is KGHSH and CDR2 LQKENI. The CDR3 contains 13 residues. V lost 10 bases and J 3 bases, leaving 16 bases between the germline ends. Written as DNA, the CDR3 is TGTGCCACCCATTCGGACTCATACTACGAGCAGTACTTC. Its translation: CATHSDSYYEQYF.

This chain joins TRBV12-3 or TRBV12-4 and TRBJ2-4; 7 bases align to TRBD1. Trimming at V came to 3 bases and at J to 1 base, leaving 0 bases not matched to a gene. This CDR3 is 14 amino acids long. CDR3 nucleotide sequence: TGTGCCAGCAGTTTGACAGGGGCCAAAAACATTCAGTACTTC. Translated: CASSLTGAKNIQYF.

This chain joins TRBV11-3 and TRBJ2-7; a weak D match, TRBD2 (5 bases). V gave up 3 bases and J gave up 7 bases, with 16 bases separating them. Germline V lookup: CDR1 SGHNT, CDR2 YENEEA. The CDR3 covers 14 residues. CDR3 sequence: CASSFGLTYNEQYF. The CDR3 bases are TGTGCCAGCAGCTTCGGACTTACCTACAATGAGCAGTACTTC.

In this sample, this clonotype turned up a few times. The chain carries TRBV6-6 and TRBJ1-2; 9 positions agree with TRBD1. CDR1 and CDR2 from the germline V gene are MNHNY and SVGAGI (reference sequence). There are 15 residues in the CDR3. V lost 2 bases and J lost 4; bases outside the gene matches: 5. CDR3 nucleotides: TGTGCCAGCAGTTACGGTGACAGGGGGATCTATGGCTACACCTTC. Encoded protein: CASSYGDRGIYGYTF.

This clonotype was detected only a few times. The chain has TRBV5-6 and TRBJ1-5; D not resolved. Germline lookup yields CDR1 SGHDT and CDR2 YYEEEE. The CDR3 runs 15 residues. V dropped 3 bases and J dropped 2 bases, with 12 bases sitting between them. CDR3 protein: CASSSVGEGNQPQHF. In DNA, the CDR3 is TGTGCCAGCAGCTCCGTAGGAGAGGGCAATCAGCCCCAGCATTTT.

This clonotype was found a few times. The chain carries TRBV20-1 and TRBJ2-3, with 7 bases lining up with TRBD2. CDR1 is DFQATT and CDR2 is SNEGSKA in the germline V gene (reference sequence). Losses at the gene ends were 5 bases for V and 0 bases for J; bases not matched to a gene: 14. The CDR3 consists of 17 residues. Written as DNA, the CDR3 is TGCAGTGCTGCCCGGGGGGTTTCAGGGTACAGCACAGATACGCAGTATTTT. Protein: CSAARGVSGYSTDTQYF.

V usage is TRBV20-1 and J usage is TRBJ1-2; a possible D gene is TRBD1 (6 bases). Germline values: CDR1 DFQATT, CDR2 SNEGSKA (reference sequence). The V end lost 6 bases, the J end lost 3 bases, and 17 bases lay between the germline ends. This CDR3 region has 14 residues. DNA of the CDR3: TGCAGTGCCGCCGGGGACACCATGTACTATGGCTACACCTTC. Translating gives CSAAGDTMYYGYTF.

This rearrangement joins TRBV3-1 to TRBJ2-3; D remains unclear. The germline V and J ends were trimmed by 0 bases and 10 bases, with 11 bases remaining between them. CDR3 size: 13 residues. CDR1 and CDR2 (germline): LGHDT, YNNKEL (reference sequence). CDR3 amino acids: CASSQDLGLAQYF. In DNA form, the CDR3 reads TGTGCCAGCAGCCAAGATTTAGGCCTCGCGCAGTATTTT.

V and J are TRBV20-1 and TRBJ1-1; 7 bases line up with TRBD1. After removal of 5 bases from V and 3 bases from J, the junction contained 6 bases not matched to a gene. The CDR3 covers 13 residues. CDR1 DFQATT and CDR2 SNEGSKA come from the germline V gene (reference sequence). The CDR3 loop reads CSAFRGPDTEAFF. The CDR3 DNA reads as TGCAGTGCTTTTAGGGGGCCCGACACTGAAGCTTTCTTT.

In this sample, this clonotype turned up a few times. In nucleotides, the CDR3 is TGTGCCAGCAGCGCCTTTGACGGAAACATTCAGTACTTC. As protein: CASSAFDGNIQYF. The chain is built from TRBV9 and TRBJ2-4; the D is unclear. Deletions cut 3 bases from V and 6 bases from J, with 10 bases between. Germline CDR1 and CDR2: SGDLS and YYNGEE. This CDR3 has 13 amino acids.

The rearrangement uses TRBV4-3 and TRBJ2-5, with unresolved D. The J call is uncertain, as TRBJ2-1 better fits the DNA end. The CDR3 runs to 15 residues. The V gene's germline CDR1 is LGHNA and CDR2 YSLEER. CDR3 DNA sequence: TGCGCCAGCAGCCAAGATGGGCTAGTGAAAGAGACCCAGTTCTTC. The encoded protein is CASSQDGLVKETQFF.